The 17 T cell receptor beta chains in this list originate from one sample, sequenced in a study of blood T cell repertoires in COVID-19. The data were produced by immunoSEQ multiplex PCR, yet TCRdb's version contains in-frame clones alone and is incomplete. The data show over 120,000 clones, 65% to 80% seen once. The sample comprised peripheral blood. The receptors were gathered from a woman aged 55-69 years with acute or convalescent COVID-19.

This chain links TRBV6-5 with TRBJ1-2; 8 bases align to TRBD1. The CDR3 loop spans 14 amino acids. The V and J ends lost 4 bases and 4 bases, in that order; junction bases with no gene match: 5. Germline CDR1 MNHEY, CDR2 SVGAGI. The CDR3 region has the DNA TGTGCCAGCAGTTGGGCGGGACAGGCCTATGGCTACACCTTC. Its translation is CASSWAGQAYGYTF.

The chain joins TRBV28 to TRBJ1-4; unclear D gene. Germline CDR1 and CDR2: MDHEN and SYDVKM. CDR3 length equals 14 residues. V dropped 4 bases and J dropped 0 bases, with 6 bases sitting between them. The CDR3, as DNA: TGTGCCAGCAGTTCCCCGTCAACTAATGAAAAACTGTTTTTT. It is translated as CASSSPSTNEKLFF.

The rearrangement uses TRBV6-2 or TRBV6-3 and TRBJ2-1; 8 positions agree with TRBD2. This CDR3 is built from 18 residues. The germline gives CDR1 MNHEY, CDR2 SVGEGT. V lost 2 bases and J lost 0; bases outside the gene matches: 9. CDR3 region: CASSYDLTSGRSYNEQFF. The DNA for the CDR3 is TGTGCCAGCAGTTACGACCTTACTAGCGGCCGCTCCTACAATGAGCAGTTCTTC.

This sequence joins TRBV30 and TRBJ2-1; TRBD2 matches 10 bases. Germline CDR1 is GTSNPN and CDR2 is SVGIG (reference sequence). V lost 3 bases to trimming and J lost 8 bases; unmatched junction nucleotides: 10. There are 15 residues in the CDR3. The CDR3 sequence: CAWRPPGTSVYEQFF. The CDR3 DNA is TGTGCCTGGAGGCCCCCCGGGACTAGCGTTTATGAGCAGTTCTTC.

This chain uses TRBV15 with TRBJ1-1, with TRBD1 identical over 9 bases. In germline, CDR1 is LNHNV, CDR2 YYDKDF (reference sequence). V shed 1 base, J shed 4 bases, and the junction held 7 bases outside the gene matches. The CDR3 totals 16 residues. The chain's CDR3 is CATSRGGGTGLTEAFF. The CDR3 DNA reads TGTGCCACCAGCAGAGGCGGCGGGACAGGGCTCACTGAAGCTTTCTTT.

The chain links TRBV5-1 to TRBJ2-1; D is perhaps TRBD1 (6 bases). With 4 bases removed from V and 12 bases from J, the gap between germline ends came to 14 bases. Germline CDR1 reads SGHRS; CDR2 reads YFSETQ. This CDR3 comprises 12 residues. Here the CDR3 reads CASSESGVLQFF. CDR3 in DNA: TGCGCCAGCAGCGAATCAGGGGTTTTGCAGTTCTTC.

The J gene is TRBJ2-3, the V gene TRBV6-5, with 9 bases fitting TRBD2. Unmatched junction bases numbered 3, after V lost 4 bases and J lost 1 base. The CDR3 sequence is 15 residues long. Germline V gene data show CDR1 as MNHEY and CDR2 as SVGAGI. This CDR3 is CASSSRTSGTDTQYF. The CDR3 DNA follows: TGTGCCAGCAGTTCGAGGACTAGCGGCACAGATACGCAGTATTTT.

The V call is TRBV6-1, the J call TRBJ1-1; weak D call: TRBD1 (6 bases). CDR3 size: 14 residues. V lost 2 bases, J lost 3 bases, and 10 bases lay in between. Germline V lookup: CDR1 MNHNS, CDR2 SASEGT. CDR3 DNA sequence: TGTGCCAGCAGTGAACAGGACAGTTACACTGAAGCTTTCTTT. It encodes CASSEQDSYTEAFF.

This rearrangement joins TRBV30 to TRBJ1-4; the D is unclear. Trimming removed 3 bases at V and 1 base at J, with 6 bases between. Germline CDR1 and CDR2: GTSNPN and SVGIG (reference sequence). The CDR3 runs 13 residues. CDR3 in amino acids: CAWRYRTNEKLFF. DNA of the CDR3: TGTGCCTGGAGATACAGAACTAATGAAAAACTGTTTTTT. Looking up the rest from reference TRBV30 and TRBJ1-4 gives the full variable domain: SQTIHQWPATLVQPVGSPLSLECTVEGTSNPNLYWYRQAAGRGLQLLFYSVGIGQISSEVPQNLSASRPQDRQFILSSKKLLLSDSGFYLCAWRYRTNEKLFFGSGTQLSVL.

This clone was detected a few times. This chain joins TRBV6-1 and TRBJ2-7; 10 bases map to TRBD2. Unmatched junction bases numbered 4, after V lost 2 bases and J lost 3 bases. Germline V gene data show CDR1 as MNHNS and CDR2 as SASEGT. This CDR3 spans 15 amino acids. The CDR3 bases are TGTGCCAGCAGTGAAAAAGCTAGCGGGAGCTACGAGCAGTACTTC. This translates into CASSEKASGSYEQYF.

This CDR3 is CAIRDSSGNTIYF. The CDR3 nucleotides read TGTGCCATCAGGGACAGCTCTGGAAACACCATATATTTT. The chain couples TRBV10-3 to TRBJ1-3; D is perhaps TRBD1 (6 bases). With 6 bases removed from V and 0 bases from J, the gap between germline ends came to 6 bases. Germline CDR1 ENHRY, CDR2 SYGVKD. The CDR3 has 13 amino acids.

The V and J genes are TRBV11-2 and TRBJ1-4; no firm D call. Trimming cost V 3 bases and J 0 bases, with 11 bases left between them. This CDR3 spans 16 amino acids. Germline V gene data show CDR1 as SGHAT and CDR2 as FQNNGV. The CDR3 DNA reads TGTGCCAGCAGCTTTTCCCGAGGAGCAACTAATGAAAAACTGTTTTTT. Residues: CASSFSRGATNEKLFF.

The genes are TRBV7-9 and TRBJ2-7; a weak D match, TRBD1 (6 bases). CDR3 length equals 16 residues. V was trimmed by 0 bases and J by 1 base, leaving 13 bases between them. Germline CDR1 SEHNR, CDR2 FQNEAQ (reference sequence). CDR3 region: CASSLAHMGTSYEQYF. The DNA of the CDR3 is TGTGCCAGCAGCTTAGCGCATATGGGGACATCCTACGAGCAGTACTTC.

The chain combines TRBV19 with TRBJ2-1; possible D gene TRBD2, 6 bases. Germline V CDR1 and CDR2: LNHDA, SQIVND (reference sequence). V shed 5 bases and J shed 7 bases, with 12 bases lying between them. The CDR3 covers 13 residues. The CDR3 bases are TGTGCCAGTAGTCTCGGGACTCCAAATGAGCAGTTCTTC. Translation: CASSLGTPNEQFF.

This sequence joins TRBV30 and TRBJ2-7; perhaps TRBD1 as D (6 bases). Germline loops: CDR1 GTSNPN, CDR2 SVGIG (reference sequence). The V end was cut by 4 bases, the J end by 1 base, with 11 bases between. The CDR3 consists of 13 residues. CDR3 sequence: CAWNNGQSYEQYF. The CDR3 DNA is TGTGCCTGGAATAATGGACAGTCCTACGAGCAGTACTTC.

V usage is TRBV4-2 and J usage is TRBJ2-7; 12 nucleotides line up with TRBD2. The germline CDR1 and CDR2 sequences are LGHNA and YNFKEQ. The CDR3 is made up of 19 amino acids. Trimming removed 1 base from V and 2 bases from J; junction bases left unmatched: 12. The CDR3, as DNA: TGTGCCAGCAGCCAAGGCCCCCATCGACTAGCGGGAGCGACCTACGAGCAGTACTTC. This translates into CASSQGPHRLAGATYEQYF.

The chain uses TRBV5-4 and TRBJ1-1; 10 bases line up with TRBD1. V was clipped by 1 base and J by 3 bases; unmatched bases: 3. The CDR3 is made up of 15 amino acids. From germline, CDR1 is SGHNT and CDR2 YYREEE (reference sequence). In DNA, the CDR3 is TGTGCCAGCAGCTTGTATGGGACAGGGGACACTGAAGCTTTCTTT. This sequence encodes CASSLYGTGDTEAFF.